This entry lists 12 T cell receptor beta chains sequenced from one sample in a study of shared clonotypes between healthy human individuals. Only in-frame clones appear in the TCRdb table, and some are missing; sequencing was by immunoSEQ multiplex PCR. The sample lists some 2,000,000 clones; 90% to 95% were seen once. Material: naive CD4+ T cells sorted from blood. Indicated subset: CD45RA+ positively selected. Receptors originate from a man aged 18 to 35 in good health.

V usage is TRBV9 and J usage is TRBJ1-6; 7 positions match TRBD1. Germline V gene sequence: CDR1 SGDLS, CDR2 YYNGEE. This CDR3 has 15 amino acids. Germline trimming cut 2 bases from V and 8 bases from J; bases unmatched to any gene: 7. CDR3: CASSVATGAYSPLHF. CDR3 DNA: TGTGCCAGCAGCGTGGCTACAGGGGCTTATTCACCCCTCCACTTT.

The rearrangement uses TRBV6-5 and TRBJ2-4, with 7 bases that match TRBD2. Losses at the gene ends were 6 bases for V and 7 bases for J; bases not matched to a gene: 6. From germline, CDR1 is MNHEY and CDR2 SVGAGI. The CDR3 loop spans 13 amino acids. Written as DNA, the CDR3 is TGTGCCAGCAGACCCGGGGGGTTGAACATTCAGTACTTC. Translation gives CASRPGGLNIQYF.

The rearrangement joins TRBV5-1 to TRBJ1-6, with D hard to call. This CDR3 has 14 amino acids. V lost 0 bases and J 6 bases, leaving 7 bases between the germline ends. Per germline, CDR1 SGHRS and CDR2 YFSETQ. This chain's CDR3 is CASSLAQPNSPLHF. The CDR3 bases are TGCGCCAGCAGCTTGGCACAACCTAATTCACCCCTCCACTTT. Full variable domain (missing parts from reference TRBV5-1 and TRBJ1-6): KAGVTQTPRYLIKTRGQQVTLSCSPISGHRSVSWYQQTPGQGLQFLFEYFSETQRNKGNFPGRFSGRQFSNSRSEMNVSTLELGDSALYLCASSLAQPNSPLHFGNGTRLTVT.

V usage is TRBV6-9 and J usage is TRBJ1-1, with 8 bases fitting TRBD1. The V gene's germline CDR1 is MNHGY and CDR2 SVAAGI. J gave up 4 bases and V 4 bases, and 5 bases lay outside the gene matches. The CDR3 has 14 residues. In DNA form, the CDR3 reads TGTGCCAGCAGTTCCAAGACAGGGGTCACTGAAGCTTTCTTT. This codes for CASSSKTGVTEAFF.

This chain links TRBV6-6 with TRBJ2-7; D remains unclear. CDR1 and CDR2 (germline): MNHNY, SVGAGI (reference sequence). The CDR3 sequence is 13 residues long. V was pared by 3 bases and J by 6 bases, with 12 bases between. In DNA, the CDR3 is TGTGCCAGCAGTTATTCTGGAAGGCTCGAGCAGTACTTC. It specifies CASSYSGRLEQYF.

The chain links TRBV9 to TRBJ2-3; weak D call: TRBD1 (5 bases). The germline V gene has CDR1 SGDLS and CDR2 YYNGEE. The CDR3 totals 17 residues. Between the trimmed V and J ends, which lost 4 bases and 6 bases, there was a span of 24 bases. The CDR3: CASSSPPGAGIIDTQYF. The CDR3 DNA follows: TGTGCCAGCAGCTCCCCCCCTGGGGCAGGGATTATTGATACGCAGTATTTT. The whole variable domain, filled in from reference TRBV9 and TRBJ2-3, reads DSGVTQTPKHLITATGQRVTLRCSPRSGDLSVYWYQQSLDQGLQFLIQYYNGEERAKGNILERFSAQQFPDLHSELNLSSLELGDSALYFCASSSPPGAGIIDTQYFGPGTRLTVL.

To note about this clone: The sample holds other DNA sequences that translate to the same CDR3. DNA of the CDR3: TGTGCCAGCAGATTAACCGGGGAGCTGTTTTTT. Its translation: CASRLTGELFF. The chain uses TRBV28 and TRBJ2-2; D gene unclear. V dropped 6 bases and J dropped 5 bases, with 4 bases sitting between them. Germline V gene lookup returns CDR1 MDHEN and CDR2 SYDVKM. CDR3 length: 11 amino acids.

V is TRBV5-1 and J is TRBJ1-2; D perhaps matches TRBD1 (6 bases). The CDR3 covers 12 residues. V lost 1 base and J lost 7, with 8 bases in between. Germline lookup yields CDR1 SGHRS and CDR2 YFSETQ. CDR3 loop: CASSLTGSGYTF. DNA for the CDR3: TGCGCCAGCAGCTTGACAGGGAGTGGCTACACCTTC.

This clone was observed a single time. V is TRBV5-1 and J is TRBJ2-3; TRBD1 aligns across 8 bases. Per the germline V gene, CDR1 is SGHRS and CDR2 is YFSETQ. This CDR3 has 14 residues. The V segment lost 6 bases and the J segment 0 bases; nucleotides outside the gene matches: 3. CDR3 nucleotide sequence: TGCGCCAGCAACGGACAGGGTAGCACAGATACGCAGTATTTT. As protein: CASNGQGSTDTQYF.

V usage is TRBV7-2 and J usage is TRBJ1-2; tentatively, D is TRBD1 (6 bases). The CDR3 length is 14 residues. CDR1 SGHTA and CDR2 FQGNSA come from the germline V gene. Trimming cost V 5 bases and J 9 bases, with 19 bases left between them. The CDR3 spells CASSPNDRLVRYTF. The CDR3 DNA reads TGTGCCAGCAGCCCGAACGACAGGTTGGTGCGCTACACCTTC.

The gene calls are TRBV27 and TRBJ2-7, with D unclear. The germline V gene encodes CDR1 MNHEY and CDR2 SMNVEV (reference sequence). Trimming pared 5 bases from V and 2 bases from J, leaving 16 bases between. The CDR3 extends over 15 amino acids. CDR3 region: CASSTFGEAAYEQYF. The CDR3 nucleotides are TGTGCCAGCAGTACATTCGGAGAGGCGGCCTACGAGCAGTACTTC.

J is TRBJ2-3 and V is TRBV25-1; D remains unclear. The length of the CDR3 is 15 residues. CDR1 is MGHDK and CDR2 is SYGVNS in the germline V gene. V shed 4 bases and J shed 1 base, with 12 bases lying between them. CDR3 residues: CASSVSWVGTDTQYF. CDR3 coding DNA: TGTGCCAGCAGTGTATCGTGGGTGGGCACAGATACGCAGTATTTT.